This T cell receptor (beta chain) appears in the sequencing data of a study of cytomegalovirus exposure and HLA in healthy donors. This clone was counted once. Its antigen remains unknown. PCR was performed using 60 Vbeta and 13 Jbeta primers. The table came from immunoSEQ multiplex PCR; TCRdb's copy has only in-frame clones and leaves some out. The data contain over 75,000 clones, roughly 80% of them seen just once; the ten biggest clones take up approximately 15%. The CDR3 loop spans 15 amino acids. Trimming cost V 2 bases and J 9 bases; bases outside gene matches: 6. Germline CDR1 and CDR2: KGHSH and LQKENI. Study-wide results and limits: CMV serostatus stood as the only immune exposure information on hand. In a later analysis, at a false discovery rate of 0.05, roughly 17,000 TCR beta sequences matched HLA alleles.

The receptor comes from a man between 60 and 70 years old in good health and CMV-seropositive. The chain employs TRBV18 and TRBJ1-6; 8 nucleotides agree with TRBD1. Sequenced: PBMCs. CDR3 coding DNA: TGTGCCAGCTCACCAGGGGGACAGGTCCGTTCACCCCTCCACTTT. It is translated as CASSPGGQVRSPLHF.